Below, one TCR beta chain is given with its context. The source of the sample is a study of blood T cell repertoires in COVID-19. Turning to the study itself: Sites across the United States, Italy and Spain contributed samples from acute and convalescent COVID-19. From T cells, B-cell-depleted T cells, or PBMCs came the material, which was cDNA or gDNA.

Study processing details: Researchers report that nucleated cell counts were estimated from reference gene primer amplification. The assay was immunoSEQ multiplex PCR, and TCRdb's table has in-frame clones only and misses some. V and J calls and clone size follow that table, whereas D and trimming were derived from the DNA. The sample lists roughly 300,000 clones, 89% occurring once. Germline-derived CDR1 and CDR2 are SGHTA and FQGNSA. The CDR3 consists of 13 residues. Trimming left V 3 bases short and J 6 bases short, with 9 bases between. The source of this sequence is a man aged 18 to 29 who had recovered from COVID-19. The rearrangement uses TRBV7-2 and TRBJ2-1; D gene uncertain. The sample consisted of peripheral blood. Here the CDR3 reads CASSLRGPNEQFF. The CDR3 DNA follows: TGTGCCAGCAGCTTGCGAGGTCCCAATGAGCAGTTCTTC.